Described below is a single T cell receptor (beta chain) sequence and its context. Its target is not known. Diagnosis was based on clinical symptoms, serum thyroxine, TRAb, thyroid ultrasound and orbital computed tomography. This entry belongs to a study of Graves' ophthalmopathy and Graves' hyperthyroidism. Overall study results and limits: With about 87% sensitivity and approximately 80% specificity, a 13-signature model separated ophthalmopathy from stable hyperthyroidism. Among expanded thyroid clonotypes above 0.001 frequency, most also occurred in blood. The model's prediction of ophthalmopathy progression had approximately 71% sensitivity and approximately 72% specificity.

The V gene's germline CDR1 is LGHNA and CDR2 YSLEER. Trimming took 3 bases from V and 5 from J; bases not matched to a gene: 5. This CDR3 is 15 amino acids long. TCR beta CDR3 regions were amplified from RNA transcripts. HTBI primers were used in a first-round RT-PCR, which preceded a second-round multiplex PCR. MiXCR, applied by TCRdb to the multiplex PCR reads, yields one record per CDR3 protein. The sample shows a few hundred thousand distinct CDR3 sequences, 21% of them seen only once. The rearrangement uses TRBV4-3 and TRBJ2-2; 8 nucleotides match TRBD1. The sequencing sample was made of peripheral blood. The receptor was derived from a woman aged 18-29 years with stable Graves' hyperthyroidism. The CDR3 spells CASSQRTGWTGELFF. CDR3 coding DNA: TGCGCCAGCAGCCAGAGGACAGGGTGGACCGGGGAGCTGTTTTTT.